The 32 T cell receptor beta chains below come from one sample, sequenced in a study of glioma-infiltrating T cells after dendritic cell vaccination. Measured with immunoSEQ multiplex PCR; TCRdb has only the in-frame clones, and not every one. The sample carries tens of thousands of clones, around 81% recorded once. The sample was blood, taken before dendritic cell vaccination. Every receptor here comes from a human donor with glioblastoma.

CDR3 loop: CASSSSYEQYF. The CDR3 nucleotides read TGTGCCAGCAGCTCTAGCTACGAGCAGTACTTC. This sequence joins TRBV25-1 and TRBJ2-7, with no clear D. This CDR3 region has 11 residues. Germline CDR1 MGHDK, CDR2 SYGVNS. Trimming pared 6 bases from V and 3 bases from J, leaving 6 bases between.

For the CDR3, the DNA is TGTGCCAGCAGCTTAGTGTCAGGGGCCGGGACCGGGGAGCTGTTTTTT. This gives the protein CASSLVSGAGTGELFF. The genes are TRBV11-3 and TRBJ2-2; D possibly corresponds to TRBD1 (6 bases). The germline V gene encodes CDR1 SGHNT and CDR2 YENEEA. V was shortened by 1 base and J by 5 bases, with 14 bases between the two germline ends. This CDR3 comprises 16 residues.

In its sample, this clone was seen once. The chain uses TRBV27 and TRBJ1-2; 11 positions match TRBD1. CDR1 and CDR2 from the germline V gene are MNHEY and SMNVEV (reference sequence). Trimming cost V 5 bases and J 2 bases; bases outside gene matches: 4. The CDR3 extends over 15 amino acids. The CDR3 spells CASSPGQGENYGYTF. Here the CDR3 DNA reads TGTGCCAGCAGTCCGGGACAGGGGGAGAACTATGGCTACACCTTC.

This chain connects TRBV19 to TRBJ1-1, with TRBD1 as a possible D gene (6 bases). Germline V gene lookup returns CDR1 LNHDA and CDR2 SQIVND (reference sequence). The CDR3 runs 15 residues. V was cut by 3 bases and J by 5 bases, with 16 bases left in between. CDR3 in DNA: TGTGCCAGTAGTATGGGGGCCAGGGGAAGGACTGAAGCTTTCTTT. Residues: CASSMGARGRTEAFF.

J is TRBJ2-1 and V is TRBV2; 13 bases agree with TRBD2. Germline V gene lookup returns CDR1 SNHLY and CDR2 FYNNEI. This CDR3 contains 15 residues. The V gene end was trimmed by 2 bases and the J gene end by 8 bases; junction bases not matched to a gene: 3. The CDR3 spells CASSETSGGADEQFF. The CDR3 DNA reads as TGTGCCAGCAGTGAAACTAGCGGGGGGGCCGATGAGCAGTTCTTC.

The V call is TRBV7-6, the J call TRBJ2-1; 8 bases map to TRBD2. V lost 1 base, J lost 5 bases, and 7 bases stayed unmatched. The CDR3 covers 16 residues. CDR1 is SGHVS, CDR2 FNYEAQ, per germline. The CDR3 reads CASSLETSGSNNEQFF. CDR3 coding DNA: TGTGCCAGCAGCTTAGAAACTAGCGGAAGCAACAATGAGCAGTTCTTC.

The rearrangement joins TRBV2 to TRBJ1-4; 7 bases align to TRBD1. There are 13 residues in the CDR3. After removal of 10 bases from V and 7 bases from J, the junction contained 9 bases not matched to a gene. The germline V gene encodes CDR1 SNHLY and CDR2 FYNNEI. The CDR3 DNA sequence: TGTGCCACTCGGGACAGAGGGGCTGAAAAACTGTTTTTT. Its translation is CATRDRGAEKLFF.

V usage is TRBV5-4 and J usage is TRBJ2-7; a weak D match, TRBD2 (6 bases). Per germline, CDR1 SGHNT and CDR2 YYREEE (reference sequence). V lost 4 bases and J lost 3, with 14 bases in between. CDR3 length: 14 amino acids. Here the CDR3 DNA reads TGTGCCAGCAGCAACCGACTAGATAACTACGAGCAGTACTTC. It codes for CASSNRLDNYEQYF.

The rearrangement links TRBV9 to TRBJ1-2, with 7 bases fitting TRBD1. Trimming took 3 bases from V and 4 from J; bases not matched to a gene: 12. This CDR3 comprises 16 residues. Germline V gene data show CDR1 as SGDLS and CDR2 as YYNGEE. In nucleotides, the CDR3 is TGTGCCAGCAGCGGGAAGGGACAGCTCGCTTCCTATGGCTACACCTTC. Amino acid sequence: CASSGKGQLASYGYTF.

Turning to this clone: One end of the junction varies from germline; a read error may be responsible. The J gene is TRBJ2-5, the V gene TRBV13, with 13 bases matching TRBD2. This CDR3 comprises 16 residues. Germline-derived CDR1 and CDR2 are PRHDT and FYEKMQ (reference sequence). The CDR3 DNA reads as TGTGCCAGCAGCTCCCGACTAGCGGGGGGCCAACAGACCCAGTACTTC. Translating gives CASSSRLAGGQQTQYF.

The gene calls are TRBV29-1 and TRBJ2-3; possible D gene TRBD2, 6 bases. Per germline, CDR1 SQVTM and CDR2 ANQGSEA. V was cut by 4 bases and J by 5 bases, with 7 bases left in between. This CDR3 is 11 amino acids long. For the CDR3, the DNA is TGCAGCGTTGGGGGAGGAGATACGCAGTATTTT. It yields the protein CSVGGGDTQYF.

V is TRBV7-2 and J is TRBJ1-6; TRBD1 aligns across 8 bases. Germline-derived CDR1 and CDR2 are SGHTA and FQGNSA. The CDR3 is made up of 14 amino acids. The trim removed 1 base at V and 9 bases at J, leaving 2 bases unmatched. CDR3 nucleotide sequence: TGTGCCAGCAGCTTAGTTGGGACAGGTTCACCCCTCCACTTT. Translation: CASSLVGTGSPLHF.

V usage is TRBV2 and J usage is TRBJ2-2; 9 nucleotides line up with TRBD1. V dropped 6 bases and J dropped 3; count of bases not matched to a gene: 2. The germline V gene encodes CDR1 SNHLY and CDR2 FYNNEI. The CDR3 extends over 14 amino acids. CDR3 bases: TGTGCCAGCAGGGGGGACAGGGACACCGGGGAGCTGTTTTTT. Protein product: CASRGDRDTGELFF.

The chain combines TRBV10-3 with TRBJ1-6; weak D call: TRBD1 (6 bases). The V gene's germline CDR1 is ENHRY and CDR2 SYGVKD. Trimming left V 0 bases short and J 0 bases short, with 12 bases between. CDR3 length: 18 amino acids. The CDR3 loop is CAISESPGASSYNSPLHF. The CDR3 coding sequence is TGTGCCATCAGTGAGTCGCCAGGGGCCAGCTCCTATAATTCACCCCTCCACTTT.

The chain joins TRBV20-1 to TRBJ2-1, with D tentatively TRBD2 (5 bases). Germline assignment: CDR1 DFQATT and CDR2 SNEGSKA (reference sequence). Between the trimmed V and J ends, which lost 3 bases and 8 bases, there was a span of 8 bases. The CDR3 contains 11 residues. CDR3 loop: CSASFGDEQFF. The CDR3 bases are TGCAGTGCTAGCTTCGGGGATGAGCAGTTCTTC.

CDR3 residues: CASSIGTTNTEAFF. The CDR3 nucleotides read TGTGCCAGTAGTATTGGGACAACGAACACTGAAGCTTTCTTT. This chain links TRBV19 with TRBJ1-1, with a tentative D call TRBD1 (6 bases). The CDR3 is made up of 14 amino acids. Trimming took 3 bases from V and 1 from J, leaving 9 bases between them. Germline V CDR1 and CDR2: LNHDA, SQIVND (reference sequence).

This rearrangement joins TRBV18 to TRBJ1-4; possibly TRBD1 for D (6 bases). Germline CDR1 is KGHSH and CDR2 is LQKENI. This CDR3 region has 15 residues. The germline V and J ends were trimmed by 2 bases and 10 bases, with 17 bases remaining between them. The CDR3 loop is CASSPGDTRGGKLFF. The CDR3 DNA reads TGTGCCAGCTCACCAGGGGACACTCGTGGTGGAAAACTGTTTTTT.

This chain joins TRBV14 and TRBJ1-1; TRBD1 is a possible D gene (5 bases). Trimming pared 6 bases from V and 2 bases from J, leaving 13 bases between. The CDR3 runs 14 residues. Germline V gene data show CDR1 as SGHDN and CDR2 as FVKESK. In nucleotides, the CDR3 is TGTGCCAGCAGAGGGGCATTCGTAAACACTGAAGCTTTCTTT. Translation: CASRGAFVNTEAFF.

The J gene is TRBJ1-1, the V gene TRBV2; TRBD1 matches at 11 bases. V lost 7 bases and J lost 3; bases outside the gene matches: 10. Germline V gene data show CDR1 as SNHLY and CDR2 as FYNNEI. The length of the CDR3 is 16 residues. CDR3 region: CASKGQGAKGDTEAFF. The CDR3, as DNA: TGTGCCAGCAAAGGACAGGGGGCCAAGGGTGACACTGAAGCTTTCTTT.

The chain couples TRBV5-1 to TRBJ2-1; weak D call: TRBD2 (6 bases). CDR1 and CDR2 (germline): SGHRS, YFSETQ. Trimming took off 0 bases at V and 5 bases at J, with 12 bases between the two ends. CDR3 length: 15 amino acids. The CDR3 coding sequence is TGCGCCAGCAGCTTGGGCGGGAAGCTTAACAATGAGCAGTTCTTC. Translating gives CASSLGGKLNNEQFF.

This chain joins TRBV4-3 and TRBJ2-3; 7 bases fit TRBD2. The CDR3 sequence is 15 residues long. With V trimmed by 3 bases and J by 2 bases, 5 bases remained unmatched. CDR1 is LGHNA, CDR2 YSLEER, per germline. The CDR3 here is CASSQSGEYTDTQYF. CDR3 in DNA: TGCGCCAGCAGCCAGAGCGGGGAATACACAGATACGCAGTATTTT.

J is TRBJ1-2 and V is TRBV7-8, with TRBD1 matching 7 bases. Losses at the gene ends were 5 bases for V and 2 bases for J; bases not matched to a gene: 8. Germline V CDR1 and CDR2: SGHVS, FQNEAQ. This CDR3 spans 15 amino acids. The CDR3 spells CASSPSSRGNYGYTF. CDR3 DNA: TGTGCCAGCAGCCCATCCTCCAGGGGGAACTATGGCTACACCTTC.

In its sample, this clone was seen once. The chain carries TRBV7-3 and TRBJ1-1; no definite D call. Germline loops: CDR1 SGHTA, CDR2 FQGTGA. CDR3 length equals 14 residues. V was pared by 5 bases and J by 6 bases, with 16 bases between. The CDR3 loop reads CASSPDITIAEAFF. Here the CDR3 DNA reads TGTGCCAGCAGCCCCGACATAACCATCGCTGAAGCTTTCTTT.

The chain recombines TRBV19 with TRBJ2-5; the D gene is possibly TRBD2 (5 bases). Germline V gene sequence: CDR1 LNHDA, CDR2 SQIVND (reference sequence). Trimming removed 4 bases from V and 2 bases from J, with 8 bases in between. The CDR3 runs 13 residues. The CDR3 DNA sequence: TGTGCCAGTAGTACGGGGATTCAAGAGACCCAGTACTTC. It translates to CASSTGIQETQYF.

CDR3 protein: CASRKDTEETQYF. As DNA, the CDR3 is TGTGCCAGCAGAAAGGACACAGAAGAGACCCAGTACTTC. This rearrangement joins TRBV11-2 to TRBJ2-5; D may be TRBD1 (5 bases). Germline V gene lookup returns CDR1 SGHAT and CDR2 FQNNGV. The CDR3 contains 13 residues. V was cut by 6 bases and J by 3 bases, with 11 bases left in between.

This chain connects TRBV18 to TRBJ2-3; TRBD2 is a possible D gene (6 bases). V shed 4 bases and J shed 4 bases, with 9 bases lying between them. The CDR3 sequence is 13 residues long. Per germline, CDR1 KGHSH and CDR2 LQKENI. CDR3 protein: CASSRSGADTQYF. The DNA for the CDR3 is TGTGCCAGCTCACGTAGCGGTGCAGATACGCAGTATTTT.

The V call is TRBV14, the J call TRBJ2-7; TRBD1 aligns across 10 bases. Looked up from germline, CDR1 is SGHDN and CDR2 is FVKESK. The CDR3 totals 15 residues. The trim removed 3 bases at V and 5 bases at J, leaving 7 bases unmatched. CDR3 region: CASSQWGQGINEQYF. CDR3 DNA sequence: TGTGCCAGCAGCCAGTGGGGACAGGGGATCAACGAGCAGTACTTC.

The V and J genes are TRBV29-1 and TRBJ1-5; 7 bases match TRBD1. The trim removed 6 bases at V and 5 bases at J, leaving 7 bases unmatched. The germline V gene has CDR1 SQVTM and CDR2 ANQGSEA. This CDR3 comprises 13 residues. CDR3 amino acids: CSVEGQSDQPQHF. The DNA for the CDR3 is TGCAGCGTGGAGGGACAGTCAGATCAGCCCCAGCATTTT. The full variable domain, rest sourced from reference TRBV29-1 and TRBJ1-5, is SAVISQKPSRDICQRGTSLTIQCQVDSQVTMMFWYRQQPGQSLTLIATANQGSEATYESGFVIDKFPISRPNLTFSTLTVSNMSPEDSSIYLCSVEGQSDQPQHFGDGTRLSIL.

The CDR3 protein is CSVEAANTGELFF. CDR3 DNA: TGCAGCGTTGAAGCAGCGAACACCGGGGAGCTGTTTTTT. The chain recombines TRBV29-1 with TRBJ2-2; D not certain. This CDR3 has 13 amino acids. The germline CDR1 and CDR2 sequences are SQVTM and ANQGSEA. V gave up 1 base and J gave up 0 bases, with 3 bases separating them.

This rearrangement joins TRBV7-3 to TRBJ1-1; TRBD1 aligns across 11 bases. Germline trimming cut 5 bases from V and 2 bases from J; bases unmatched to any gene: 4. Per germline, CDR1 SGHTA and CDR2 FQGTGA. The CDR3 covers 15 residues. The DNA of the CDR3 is TGTGCCAGCAGCCGGGGGACAGGGGGTAACACTGAAGCTTTCTTT. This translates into CASSRGTGGNTEAFF.

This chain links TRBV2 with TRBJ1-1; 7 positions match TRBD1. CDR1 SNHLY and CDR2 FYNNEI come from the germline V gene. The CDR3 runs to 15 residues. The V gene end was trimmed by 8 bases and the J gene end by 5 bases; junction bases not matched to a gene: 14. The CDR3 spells CASSQRGLKGTEAFF. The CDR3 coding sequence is TGTGCCAGCTCGCAGAGGGGGCTTAAGGGGACTGAAGCTTTCTTT. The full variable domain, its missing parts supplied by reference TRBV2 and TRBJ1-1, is EPEVTQTPSHQVTQMGQEVILRCVPISNHLYFYWYRQILGQKVEFLVSFYNNEISEKSEIFDDQFSVERPDGSNFTLKIRSTKLEDSAMYFCASSQRGLKGTEAFFGQGTRLTVV.

For the CDR3, the DNA is TGCAGCGTTGAAGAGGGTAGCGGGGGCTCCTACAATGAGCAGTTCTTC. Protein: CSVEEGSGGSYNEQFF. This sequence joins TRBV29-1 and TRBJ2-1; 9 nucleotides match TRBD2. This CDR3 is 16 amino acids long. Germline V gives CDR1 SQVTM, CDR2 ANQGSEA. The junction had 3 bases not matched to a gene; V was cut back by 0 bases and J by 0 bases.